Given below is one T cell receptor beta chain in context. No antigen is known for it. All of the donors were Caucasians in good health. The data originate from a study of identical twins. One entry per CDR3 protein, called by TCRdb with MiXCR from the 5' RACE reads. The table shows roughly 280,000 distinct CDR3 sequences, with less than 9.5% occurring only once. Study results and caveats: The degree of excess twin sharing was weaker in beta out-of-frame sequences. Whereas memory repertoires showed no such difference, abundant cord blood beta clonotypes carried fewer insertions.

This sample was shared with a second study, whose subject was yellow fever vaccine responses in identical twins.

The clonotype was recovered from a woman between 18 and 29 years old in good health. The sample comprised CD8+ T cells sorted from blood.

The CDR3 nucleotides are TGTGCCAGCAGTACAACCGGGACAGGGGGCCTGGAGACCCAGTACTTC. Encoded protein: CASSTTGTGGLETQYF. The chain has TRBV12-3 or TRBV12-4 and TRBJ2-5, with 12 nucleotides matching TRBD1. This CDR3 is 16 amino acids long. The V gene end was trimmed by 5 bases and the J gene end by 5 bases; junction bases not matched to a gene: 9.